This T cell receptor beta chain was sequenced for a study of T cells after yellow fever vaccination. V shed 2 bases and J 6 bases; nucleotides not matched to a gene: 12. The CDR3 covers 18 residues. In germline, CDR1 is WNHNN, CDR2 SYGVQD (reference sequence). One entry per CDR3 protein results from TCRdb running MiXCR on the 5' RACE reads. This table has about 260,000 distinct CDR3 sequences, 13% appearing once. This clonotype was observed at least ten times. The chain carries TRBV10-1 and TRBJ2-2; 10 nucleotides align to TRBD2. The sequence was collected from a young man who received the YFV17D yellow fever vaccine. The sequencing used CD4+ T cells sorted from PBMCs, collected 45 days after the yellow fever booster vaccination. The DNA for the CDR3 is TGCGCCAGCAGTGAGGGCCTTCTAGCGGGAGACGGAGCCGGGGAGCTGTTTTTT. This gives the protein CASSEGLLAGDGAGELFF.